The table lists the clone carrying this TCR beta chain with a few counts. Its target is not known. The data derive from a study of response to subunit inactivated influenza vaccine. Points from the study as a whole: The authors proposed limited new T cell recruitment per seasonal influenza vaccination.

Trimming removed 5 bases from V and 7 bases from J, with 14 bases in between. The CDR3 consists of 13 residues. The germline CDR1 and CDR2 sequences are SEHNR and FQNEAQ (reference sequence). TCRdb ran MiXCR on the RT-PCR reads and lists one entry per CDR3 protein. Of approximately 700,000 distinct CDR3 sequences listed, approximately 14% were seen once; the top ten hold roughly 6.4%. The receptor was isolated from a man in his forties or fifties who received an inactivated influenza vaccine. The sample consisted of PBMCs from blood, taken 14 to 15 days before vaccination. This chain joins TRBV7-9 and TRBJ1-2, with unresolved D. This chain's CDR3 is CASSPGRVPGYTF. The CDR3 bases are TGTGCCAGCAGCCCTGGGAGGGTTCCTGGCTACACCTTC.